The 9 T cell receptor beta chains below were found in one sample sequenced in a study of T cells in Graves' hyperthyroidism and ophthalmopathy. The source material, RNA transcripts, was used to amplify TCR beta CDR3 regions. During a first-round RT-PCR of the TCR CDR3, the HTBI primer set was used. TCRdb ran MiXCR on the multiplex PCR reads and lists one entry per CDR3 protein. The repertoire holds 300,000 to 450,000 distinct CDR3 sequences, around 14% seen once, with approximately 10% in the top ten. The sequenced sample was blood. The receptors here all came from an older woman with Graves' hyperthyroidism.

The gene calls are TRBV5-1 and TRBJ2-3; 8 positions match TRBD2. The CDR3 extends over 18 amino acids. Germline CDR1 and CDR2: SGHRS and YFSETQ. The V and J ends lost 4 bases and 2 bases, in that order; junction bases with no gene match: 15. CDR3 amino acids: CASSPSFGAGGHTDTQYF. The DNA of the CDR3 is TGCGCCAGCAGCCCCTCCTTCGGGGCGGGAGGCCACACAGATACGCAGTATTTT.

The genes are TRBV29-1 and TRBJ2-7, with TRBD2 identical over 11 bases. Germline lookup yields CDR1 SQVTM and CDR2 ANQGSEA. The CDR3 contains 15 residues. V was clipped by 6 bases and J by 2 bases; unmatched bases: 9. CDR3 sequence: CSVYGTSGTPYEQYF. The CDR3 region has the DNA TGCAGCGTCTACGGGACTAGCGGAACCCCCTACGAGCAGTACTTC.

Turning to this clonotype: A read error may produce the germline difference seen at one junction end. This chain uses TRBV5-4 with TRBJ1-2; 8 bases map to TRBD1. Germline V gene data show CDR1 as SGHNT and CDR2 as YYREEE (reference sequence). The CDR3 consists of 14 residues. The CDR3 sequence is CASGLVQGAGGYTF. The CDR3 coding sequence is TGTGCCAGCGGCTTGGTGCAGGGGGCGGGTGGCTACACCTTC.

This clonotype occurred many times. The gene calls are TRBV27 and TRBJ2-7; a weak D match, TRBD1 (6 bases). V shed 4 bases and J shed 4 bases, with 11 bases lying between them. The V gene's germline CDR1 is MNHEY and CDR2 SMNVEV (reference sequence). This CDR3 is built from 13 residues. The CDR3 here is CASSSTGPYEQYF. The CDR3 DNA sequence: TGTGCCAGCAGTTCCACAGGGCCGTACGAGCAGTACTTC.

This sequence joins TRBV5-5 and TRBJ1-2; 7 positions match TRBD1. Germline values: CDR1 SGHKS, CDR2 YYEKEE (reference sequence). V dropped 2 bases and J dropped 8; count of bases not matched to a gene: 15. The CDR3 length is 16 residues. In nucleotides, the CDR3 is TGTGCCAGCAGCTTAATTCACAGGGGAAGGTTGGGAGGCTACACCTTC. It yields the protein CASSLIHRGRLGGYTF.

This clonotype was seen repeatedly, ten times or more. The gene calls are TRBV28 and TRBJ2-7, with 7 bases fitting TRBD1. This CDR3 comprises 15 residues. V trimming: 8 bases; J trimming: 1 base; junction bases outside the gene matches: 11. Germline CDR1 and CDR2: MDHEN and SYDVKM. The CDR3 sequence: CASLSTGAGSYEQYF. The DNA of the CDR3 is TGTGCCAGCCTATCCACAGGGGCTGGGTCCTACGAGCAGTACTTC.

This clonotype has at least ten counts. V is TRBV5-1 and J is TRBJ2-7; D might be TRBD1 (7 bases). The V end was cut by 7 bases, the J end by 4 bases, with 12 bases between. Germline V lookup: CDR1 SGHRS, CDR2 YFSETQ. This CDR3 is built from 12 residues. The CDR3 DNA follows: TGCGCCAGCTCGGCAGGGGGGTACGAGCAGTACTTC. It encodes CASSAGGYEQYF. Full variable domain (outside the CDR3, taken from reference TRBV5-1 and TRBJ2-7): KAGVTQTPRYLIKTRGQQVTLSCSPISGHRSVSWYQQTPGQGLQFLFEYFSETQRNKGNFPGRFSGRQFSNSRSEMNVSTLELGDSALYLCASSAGGYEQYFGPGTRLTVT.

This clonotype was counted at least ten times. CDR3 nucleotides: TGTGCCATCAGCCTACAAGTAAAGGCCTACGAGCAGTACTTC. As protein: CAISLQVKAYEQYF. The chain uses TRBV10-3 and TRBJ2-7; D not certain. The ends were cut back, 6 bases at V and 2 bases at J, with 14 bases in the middle. Germline CDR1 reads ENHRY; CDR2 reads SYGVKD. This CDR3 contains 14 residues.

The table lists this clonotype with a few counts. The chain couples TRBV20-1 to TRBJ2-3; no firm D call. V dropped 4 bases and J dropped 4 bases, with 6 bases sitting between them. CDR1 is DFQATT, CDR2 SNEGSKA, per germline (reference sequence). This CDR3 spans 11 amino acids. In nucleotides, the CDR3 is TGCAGTGCTATTTTCCCAGATACGCAGTATTTT. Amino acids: CSAIFPDTQYF.